The entry below gives a single T cell receptor (beta chain) sequence along with its context. Repertoires were generated with immunoSEQ multiplex PCR, while TCRdb's copy carries only in-frame clones and drops some. The table has tens of thousands of clones, over 75% seen once. This sample is drawn from a study of glioma-infiltrating T cells after dendritic cell vaccination. Whole-study context: Dendritic cells derived from monocytes and pulsed with autologous tumor lysate formed the vaccine. Dendritic cell vaccine was injected intradermally three times, biweekly.

No glioblastoma patient carried an isocitrate dehydrogenase mutation. Trimming cost V 4 bases and J 4 bases; bases outside gene matches: 8. CDR1 is LNHDA, CDR2 SQIVND, per germline (reference sequence). The CDR3 has 15 residues. The sample was blood, taken before dendritic cell vaccination. This clonotype originated in a human donor with glioblastoma. J is TRBJ2-7 and V is TRBV19; 9 nucleotides line up with TRBD1. The DNA of the CDR3 is TGTGCCAGTAGTAAGGGGGACAGGGCGCTATACGAGCAGTACTTC. It encodes CASSKGDRALYEQYF.